The 31 T cell receptor beta chains presented below share a single source sample, sequenced in a study of control samples from healthy donors and cancer patients. Assay used: immunoSEQ multiplex PCR; TCRdb lists only in-frame clones, some missing. The data contain some 140,000 clones, around nine tenths of them seen just once; the ten biggest clones take up around 7.6%. Material for sequencing was PBMCs. All receptors derive from a man over 45 with head and neck cancer.

This clone was seen more than once but under ten times. The rearrangement links TRBV7-6 to TRBJ2-7, with 14 bases lining up with TRBD2. The germline V gene encodes CDR1 SGHVS and CDR2 FNYEAQ. The CDR3 has 16 amino acids. J gave up 4 bases and V 1 base, and 3 bases lay outside the gene matches. This CDR3 is CASSLGGTSGGYEQYF. The CDR3 DNA follows: TGTGCCAGCAGCTTAGGGGGGACTAGCGGGGGTTACGAGCAGTACTTC. The whole variable domain, filled in from reference TRBV7-6 and TRBJ2-7, reads GAGVSQSPRYKVTKRGQDVALRCDPISGHVSLYWYRQALGQGPEFLTYFNYEAQQDKSGLPNDRFSAERPEGSISTLTIQRTEQRDSAMYRCASSLGGTSGGYEQYFGPGTRLTVT.

The chain links TRBV5-4 to TRBJ1-1; D gene uncertain. Germline CDR1 is SGHNT and CDR2 is YYREEE (reference sequence). V lost 2 bases and J lost 0, with 8 bases in between. This CDR3 has 14 amino acids. As DNA, the CDR3 is TGTGCCAGCAGCTTAGACTTTATGAACACTGAAGCTTTCTTT. Protein product: CASSLDFMNTEAFF.

V is TRBV19 and J is TRBJ2-2, with 10 bases that match TRBD1. The V segment lost 9 bases and the J segment 4 bases; nucleotides outside the gene matches: 5. This CDR3 is 14 amino acids long. CDR1 LNHDA and CDR2 SQIVND come from the germline V gene (reference sequence). In DNA form, the CDR3 reads TGTGCCAGCCTAGACAGGGGGCTCACCGGGGAGCTGTTTTTT. Translated, it gives CASLDRGLTGELFF. Full variable domain (remainder filled in from reference TRBV19 and TRBJ2-2): DGGITQSPKYLFRKEGQNVTLSCEQNLNHDAMYWYRQDPGQGLRLIYYSQIVNDFQKGDIAEGYSVSREKKESFPLTVTSAQKNPTAFYLCASLDRGLTGELFFGEGSRLTVL.

The chain employs TRBV5-1 and TRBJ1-4; 7 bases are a match to TRBD1. The CDR3 covers 15 residues. The junction had 10 bases not matched to a gene; V was cut back by 4 bases and J by 7 bases. CDR1 and CDR2 (germline): SGHRS, YFSETQ. The CDR3 DNA reads TGCGCCAGCAGCGAACGACAGGGAGCTATTGAAAAACTGTTTTTT. Its protein product is CASSERQGAIEKLFF. Based on the CDR3 plus reference TRBV5-1 and TRBJ1-4, the full variable domain is KAGVTQTPRYLIKTRGQQVTLSCSPISGHRSVSWYQQTPGQGLQFLFEYFSETQRNKGNFPGRFSGRQFSNSRSEMNVSTLELGDSALYLCASSERQGAIEKLFFGSGTQLSVL.

J is TRBJ2-3 and V is TRBV5-4; 12 bases agree with TRBD2. With V trimmed by 2 bases and J by 6 bases, 7 bases remained unmatched. The CDR3 totals 16 residues. The germline gives CDR1 SGHNT, CDR2 YYREEE (reference sequence). The CDR3 bases are TGTGCCAGCAGCTTTGTTCTAGCGGGAGGGCCGGATACGCAGTATTTT. This gives the protein CASSFVLAGGPDTQYF. Full variable domain (missing parts from reference TRBV5-4 and TRBJ2-3): ETGVTQSPTHLIKTRGQQVTLRCSSQSGHNTVSWYQQALGQGPQFIFQYYREEENGRGNFPPRFSGLQFPNYSSELNVNALELDDSALYLCASSFVLAGGPDTQYFGPGTRLTVL.

This sequence joins TRBV5-4 and TRBJ1-1, with 7 bases matching TRBD1. Germline V CDR1 and CDR2: SGHNT, YYREEE (reference sequence). This CDR3 comprises 13 residues. V lost 5 bases and J lost 4; bases outside the gene matches: 5. The CDR3 sequence is CASRKGASTEAFF. In DNA, the CDR3 is TGTGCCAGCAGAAAGGGGGCGAGCACTGAAGCTTTCTTT.

The genes are TRBV28 and TRBJ2-1; D may be TRBD1 or TRBD2 (5 bases each). CDR1 and CDR2 (germline): MDHEN, SYDVKM. Trimming removed 3 bases from V and 15 bases from J, with 15 bases in between. The CDR3 is made up of 12 amino acids. CDR3 sequence: CASSFEGSGGFF. In DNA, the CDR3 is TGTGCCAGCAGTTTTGAGGGGAGTGGGGGGTTCTTC. Variable domain in full (rest from reference TRBV28 and TRBJ2-1): DVKVTQSSRYLVKRTGEKVFLECVQDMDHENMFWYRQDPGLGLRLIYFSYDVKMKEKGDIPEGYSVSREKKERFSLILESASTNQTSMYLCASSFEGSGGFFGPGTRLTVL.

The chain has TRBV3-1 (or the pseudogene TRBV3-2) and TRBJ1-1; 7 nucleotides match TRBD1. The trim removed 0 bases at V and 0 bases at J, leaving 4 bases unmatched. Germline V lookup: CDR1 LGHDT, CDR2 YNNKEL (reference sequence). The CDR3 runs 16 residues. The CDR3 coding sequence is TGTGCCAGCAGCCAAGACTACAGGGGCGTGAACACTGAAGCTTTCTTT. Its translation: CASSQDYRGVNTEAFF.

The chain is built from TRBV18 and TRBJ2-3; no clear D gene. This CDR3 has 13 residues. Germline CDR1 is KGHSH and CDR2 is LQKENI. V lost 0 bases, J lost 5 bases, and 6 bases lay in between. The CDR3 region has the DNA TGTGCCAGCTCACCACCAGGTGTAGATACGCAGTATTTT. It yields the protein CASSPPGVDTQYF.

The V call is TRBV3-1 (or the pseudogene TRBV3-2), the J call TRBJ2-2, with TRBD1 as a possible D gene (5 bases). The CDR3 totals 17 residues. V dropped 0 bases and J dropped 1 base, with 12 bases sitting between them. From germline, CDR1 is LGHDT and CDR2 YNNKEL (reference sequence). The CDR3 is CASSQDQRQLNTGELFF. The CDR3 DNA is TGTGCCAGCAGCCAAGATCAGCGACAGCTGAACACCGGGGAGCTGTTTTTT.

The chain couples TRBV6-1 to TRBJ1-5; D remains unclear. Per germline, CDR1 MNHNS and CDR2 SASEGT. The CDR3 is made up of 13 amino acids. Trimming shortened V by 3 bases and J by 3 bases, and 6 bases separated the two germline ends. CDR3 loop: CASSEHYNQPQHF. The CDR3 region has the DNA TGTGCCAGCAGTGAGCACTACAATCAGCCCCAGCATTTT.

V is TRBV9 and J is TRBJ2-1; 8 bases are a match to TRBD2. This CDR3 comprises 16 residues. The J segment lost 3 bases and the V segment lost 1 base, leaving 6 bases of the junction unmatched. The germline V gene encodes CDR1 SGDLS and CDR2 YYNGEE. This chain's CDR3 is CASSVLGGGIYNEQFF. CDR3 in DNA: TGTGCCAGCAGCGTATTAGGCGGGGGGATCTACAATGAGCAGTTCTTC.

The chain couples TRBV11-2 to TRBJ1-2; 7 bases are shared with TRBD1. The junction had 11 bases not matched to a gene; V was cut back by 7 bases and J by 6 bases. The CDR3 has 14 residues. Looked up from germline, CDR1 is SGHAT and CDR2 is FQNNGV. The CDR3 spells CASTANRGLDGYTF. CDR3 bases: TGTGCCAGCACCGCGAACAGGGGCTTGGATGGCTACACCTTC.

This chain links TRBV11-1 with TRBJ1-2; unclear D gene. There are 14 residues in the CDR3. Per the germline V gene, CDR1 is SGHAT and CDR2 is FQDESV (reference sequence). V was shortened by 5 bases and J by 2 bases, with 12 bases between the two germline ends. The CDR3 DNA follows: TGTGCCAGCAGCCCCGAGGACGTGAACTATGGCTACACCTTC. This gives the protein CASSPEDVNYGYTF.

This clone was found many times. V is TRBV10-3 and J is TRBJ2-7; D is possibly TRBD2 (5 bases). The length of the CDR3 is 12 residues. V lost 4 bases and J 3 bases, leaving 7 bases between the germline ends. Germline V CDR1 and CDR2: ENHRY, SYGVKD. The CDR3 is CAISVEGYEQYF. CDR3 in DNA: TGTGCCATCAGTGTCGAGGGCTACGAGCAGTACTTC.

As DNA, the CDR3 is TGTGCCAGCAGCCCCAACAGGGTTCAATCACCCCTCCACTTT. Its protein is CASSPNRVQSPLHF. The rearrangement joins TRBV6-5 to TRBJ1-6, with D possibly matching TRBD1 (6 bases). The CDR3 has 14 amino acids. Germline V lookup: CDR1 MNHEY, CDR2 SVGAGI. V lost 6 bases, J lost 10 bases, and 16 bases lay in between.

The genes are TRBV4-1 and TRBJ1-1, with TRBD1 as a possible D gene (6 bases). V lost 0 bases to trimming and J lost 3 bases, with 17 bases between them. This CDR3 comprises 17 residues. In germline, CDR1 is MGHRA, CDR2 YSYEKL. CDR3 in amino acids: CASSQEPDSRWDTEAFF. The CDR3 DNA follows: TGCGCCAGCAGCCAAGAACCGGACAGCCGTTGGGACACTGAAGCTTTCTTT.

The genes are TRBV18 and TRBJ1-2, with 7 bases fitting TRBD1. The CDR3 is made up of 14 amino acids. Germline CDR1 reads KGHSH; CDR2 reads LQKENI. V lost 6 bases, J lost 5 bases, and 9 bases stayed unmatched. The CDR3 here is CASSLSGTEYGYTF. DNA of the CDR3: TGTGCCAGCTCGCTCTCCGGGACAGAGTATGGCTACACCTTC.

This clone was picked up one time. The chain has TRBV7-9 and TRBJ2-1; 7 bases are a match to TRBD2. From germline, CDR1 is SEHNR and CDR2 FQNEAQ (reference sequence). The CDR3 is 13 amino acids. V trimming: 1 base; J trimming: 7 bases; junction bases outside the gene matches: 1. CDR3 DNA: TGTGCCAGCAGCTTAGTGCGGGGGAATGAGCAGTTCTTC. Residues: CASSLVRGNEQFF.

The gene calls are TRBV11-1 and TRBJ1-4; unclear D gene. The V and J ends lost 7 bases and 2 bases respectively, with 11 bases between them. CDR1 is SGHAT and CDR2 is FQDESV in the germline V gene (reference sequence). This CDR3 region has 14 residues. The CDR3 here is CASKDGLTNEKLFF. Here the CDR3 DNA reads TGTGCCAGCAAGGACGGACTCACTAATGAAAAACTGTTTTTT. The full variable domain, its missing parts supplied by reference TRBV11-1 and TRBJ1-4, is EAEVAQSPRYKITEKSQAVAFWCDPISGHATLYWYRQILGQGPELLVQFQDESVVDDSQLPKDRFSAERLKGVDSTLKIQPAELGDSAMYLCASKDGLTNEKLFFGSGTQLSVL.

This clone has just one count. J is TRBJ2-2 and V is TRBV28; 7 bases agree with TRBD2. This CDR3 comprises 14 residues. The V gene end was trimmed by 8 bases and the J gene end by 2 bases; junction bases not matched to a gene: 5. The germline V gene has CDR1 MDHEN and CDR2 SYDVKM. CDR3 in DNA: TGTGCCAGCCGGGGACTATCAAACACCGGGGAGCTGTTTTTT. It encodes CASRGLSNTGELFF. The full variable domain, with the rest looked up from reference TRBV28 and TRBJ2-2, is DVKVTQSSRYLVKRTGEKVFLECVQDMDHENMFWYRQDPGLGLRLIYFSYDVKMKEKGDIPEGYSVSREKKERFSLILESASTNQTSMYLCASRGLSNTGELFFGEGSRLTVL.

The V gene is TRBV5-6, the J gene TRBJ2-2; the D gene is possibly TRBD2 (5 bases). V was shortened by 1 base and J by 7 bases, with 17 bases between the two germline ends. The germline V gene encodes CDR1 SGHDT and CDR2 YYEEEE. This CDR3 comprises 16 residues. CDR3 coding DNA: TGTGCCAGCAGCTTGCTGACTACTAGAATGGTCGGGGAGCTGTTTTTT. It specifies CASSLLTTRMVGELFF.

This rearrangement joins TRBV5-1 to TRBJ2-5; D not resolved. Trimming removed 0 bases from V and 0 bases from J, with 6 bases in between. Germline V gene lookup returns CDR1 SGHRS and CDR2 YFSETQ. This CDR3 is 14 amino acids long. CDR3 sequence: CASSLVGNQETQYF. The CDR3 DNA is TGCGCCAGCAGCTTGGTAGGTAACCAAGAGACCCAGTACTTC.

This rearrangement joins TRBV14 to TRBJ2-1; D is possibly TRBD1 or TRBD2 (7 bases each). This CDR3 is built from 14 residues. Germline CDR1 reads SGHDN; CDR2 reads FVKESK. V lost 2 bases to trimming and J lost 12 bases, with 17 bases between them. CDR3 in amino acids: CASSQLRGGRGQFF. CDR3 nucleotides: TGTGCCAGCAGCCAACTCAGGGGGGGACGAGGGCAGTTCTTC.

V gene TRBV3-1 (or the pseudogene TRBV3-2) combines with J gene TRBJ2-6, with 9 bases identical to TRBD2. V shed 7 bases and J 0 bases; nucleotides not matched to a gene: 19. CDR3 length: 21 residues. Germline loops: CDR1 LGHDT, CDR2 YNNKEL (reference sequence). This CDR3 reads CASTSPSGVAGVYSGANVLTF. CDR3 in DNA: TGTGCCAGCACCTCCCCTTCAGGAGTAGCGGGGGTCTACTCTGGGGCCAACGTCCTGACTTTC.

This chain connects TRBV14 to TRBJ2-3; D possibly corresponds to TRBD1 (5 bases). V was pared by 4 bases and J by 0 bases, with 14 bases between. Looked up from germline, CDR1 is SGHDN and CDR2 is FVKESK. There are 16 residues in the CDR3. As DNA, the CDR3 is TGTGCCAGCAGCCGGGATCAGGGTGCTAGCACAGATACGCAGTATTTT. It is translated as CASSRDQGASTDTQYF.

This sequence joins TRBV2 and TRBJ1-5, with TRBD1 as a possible D gene (6 bases). V was clipped by 8 bases and J by 1 base, with 12 bases between them. This CDR3 has 14 amino acids. Germline V CDR1 and CDR2: SNHLY, FYNNEI. The CDR3 sequence: CASGGRTSNQPQHF. In DNA, the CDR3 is TGTGCCAGCGGGGGGCGGACCAGCAATCAGCCCCAGCATTTT. Full variable domain (rest looked up from reference TRBV2 and TRBJ1-5): EPEVTQTPSHQVTQMGQEVILRCVPISNHLYFYWYRQILGQKVEFLVSFYNNEISEKSEIFDDQFSVERPDGSNFTLKIRSTKLEDSAMYFCASGGRTSNQPQHFGDGTRLSIL.

CDR3 region: CASSFSGKNIQYF. The CDR3 DNA is TGCGCCAGCAGCTTCTCGGGGAAAAACATTCAGTACTTC. The J gene is TRBJ2-4, the V gene TRBV5-1, with D possibly being TRBD2 (5 bases). This CDR3 is built from 13 residues. Germline values: CDR1 SGHRS, CDR2 YFSETQ. Trimming left V 2 bases short and J 4 bases short, with 7 bases between.

The V call is TRBV5-6, the J call TRBJ1-1; the D is unclear. V dropped 2 bases and J dropped 1 base, with 12 bases sitting between them. Per germline, CDR1 SGHDT and CDR2 YYEEEE. The CDR3 runs to 15 residues. The CDR3 DNA sequence: TGTGCCAGCAGCTTCTTCGGAGAAGAGAACACTGAAGCTTTCTTT. It specifies CASSFFGEENTEAFF. The full variable domain, completed using reference TRBV5-6 and TRBJ1-1, is DAGVTQSPTHLIKTRGQQVTLRCSPKSGHDTVSWYQQALGQGPQFIFQYYEEEERQRGNFPDRFSGHQFPNYSSELNVNALLLGDSALYLCASSFFGEENTEAFFGQGTRLTVV.

The gene calls are TRBV29-1 and TRBJ2-7; the match to TRBD2 covers 11 bases. V shed 6 bases and J 4 bases; nucleotides not matched to a gene: 8. Per the germline V gene, CDR1 is SQVTM and CDR2 is ANQGSEA. The CDR3 sequence is 14 residues long. The CDR3 sequence is CSVVMGTSGYEQYF. The CDR3 DNA sequence: TGCAGCGTGGTAATGGGGACTAGCGGTTACGAGCAGTACTTC.

This clone has only a few counts. This chain connects TRBV7-6 to TRBJ2-3; D may be TRBD1 or TRBD2 (6 bases each). The germline V and J ends were trimmed by 1 base and 5 bases, with 10 bases remaining between them. This CDR3 comprises 14 residues. CDR1 and CDR2 from the germline V gene are SGHVS and FNYEAQ. The CDR3 region is CASSLGGRGDTQYF. CDR3 nucleotides: TGTGCCAGCAGCTTAGGGGGGCGGGGAGATACGCAGTATTTT.